The text below deals with one TCR beta chain. Its antigen is unidentified. The data are from a study of blood T cells in healthy people across ages. Study observations and caveats: Relative to aged donors, long-lived donors carried more naive CD4+ cells and displayed higher diversity. Strongly correlated with naive T cell percentage was TCR beta diversity.

Healthy Caucasian individuals from Russia aged about 6 to 95 were enrolled as donors. Per sample, extraction of total RNA gave at least 5 micrograms in every case. CDR1 SGHTA and CDR2 FQGNSA come from the germline V gene. V dropped 3 bases and J dropped 5 bases, with 16 bases sitting between them. This CDR3 region has 16 residues. The use of a sample-barcoded 5' primer and a J-beta primer mix characterized a second PCR of about 7 to 12 cycles. TCRdb re-derived calls from the 5' RACE reads in MiXCR, one entry per CDR3 protein. The table has 750,000 to 950,000 distinct CDR3 sequences, about 53% seen once.

Material: blood. The V gene is TRBV7-2, the J gene TRBJ2-2, with D possibly TRBD2 on 6 matching bases. The TCR comes from a man older than 75 in good health. CDR3 DNA sequence: TGTGCCAGCAGCTTGGTAGCGGCCGCGGGGACCGGGGAGCTGTTTTTT. It yields the protein CASSLVAAAGTGELFF. Looking up the rest from reference TRBV7-2 and TRBJ2-2 gives the full variable domain: GAGVSQSPSNKVTEKGKDVELRCDPISGHTALYWYRQSLGQGLEFLIYFQGNSAPDKSGLPSDRFSAERTGGSVSTLTIQRTQQEDSAVYLCASSLVAAAGTGELFFGEGSRLTVL.